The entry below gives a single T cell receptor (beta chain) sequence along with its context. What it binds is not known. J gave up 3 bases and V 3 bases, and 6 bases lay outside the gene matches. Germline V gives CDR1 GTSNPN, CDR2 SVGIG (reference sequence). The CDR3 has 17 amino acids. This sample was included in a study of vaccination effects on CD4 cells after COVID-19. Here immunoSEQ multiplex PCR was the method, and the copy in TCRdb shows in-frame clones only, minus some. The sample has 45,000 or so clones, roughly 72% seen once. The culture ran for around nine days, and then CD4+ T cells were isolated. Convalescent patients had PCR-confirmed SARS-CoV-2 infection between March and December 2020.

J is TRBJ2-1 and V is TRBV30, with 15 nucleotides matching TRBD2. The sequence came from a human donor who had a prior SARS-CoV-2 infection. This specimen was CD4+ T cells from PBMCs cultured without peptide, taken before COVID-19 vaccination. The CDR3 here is CAWRKGLAGGLYNEQFF. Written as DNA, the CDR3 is TGTGCCTGGAGGAAGGGACTAGCGGGGGGCCTCTACAATGAGCAGTTCTTC.